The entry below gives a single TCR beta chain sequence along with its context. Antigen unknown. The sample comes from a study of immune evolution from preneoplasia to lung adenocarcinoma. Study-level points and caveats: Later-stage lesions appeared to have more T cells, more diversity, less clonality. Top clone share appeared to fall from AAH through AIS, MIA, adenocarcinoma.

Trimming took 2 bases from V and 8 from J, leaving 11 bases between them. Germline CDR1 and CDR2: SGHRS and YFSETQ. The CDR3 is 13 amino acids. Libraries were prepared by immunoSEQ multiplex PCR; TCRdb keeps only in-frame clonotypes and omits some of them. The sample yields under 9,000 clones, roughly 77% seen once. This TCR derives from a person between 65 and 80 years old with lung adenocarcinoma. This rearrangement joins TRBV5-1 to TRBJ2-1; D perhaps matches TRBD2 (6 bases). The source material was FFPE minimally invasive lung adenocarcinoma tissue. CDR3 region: CASSFGGLDEQFF. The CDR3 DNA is TGCGCCAGCAGCTTTGGGGGGTTGGATGAGCAGTTCTTC.